Below, 26 T cell receptor beta chains from the same sample are listed, as sequenced in a study of blood T cells in healthy people across ages. The use of a sample-barcoded 5' primer and a J-beta primer mix characterized a second PCR of roughly 7 to 12 cycles. TCRdb re-derived calls from the 5' RACE reads in MiXCR, one entry per CDR3 protein. Of about 1.5 million distinct CDR3 sequences listed, around 42% are singletons. The sequenced sample consisted of blood. The source of these receptors is a woman under 30 in good health.

The V and J genes are TRBV9 and TRBJ2-7; D is undetermined. With 0 bases removed from V and 0 bases from J, the gap between germline ends came to 10 bases. CDR3 length equals 15 residues. Germline V lookup: CDR1 SGDLS, CDR2 YYNGEE. CDR3 loop: CASSVGTVSSYEQYF. The DNA for the CDR3 is TGTGCCAGCAGCGTAGGGACGGTGAGCTCCTACGAGCAGTACTTC.

The rearrangement links TRBV5-1 to TRBJ2-2; unclear D gene. The CDR3 is 14 amino acids. Trimming stripped 2 bases from V and 4 bases from J, with 9 bases between. Germline V CDR1 and CDR2: SGHRS, YFSETQ. As DNA, the CDR3 is TGCGCCAGCAGCTTCGACTCGCGCACCGGGGAGCTGTTTTTT. As protein: CASSFDSRTGELFF. Using reference TRBV5-1 and TRBJ2-2 for the parts outside the CDR3, the full variable domain is KAGVTQTPRYLIKTRGQQVTLSCSPISGHRSVSWYQQTPGQGLQFLFEYFSETQRNKGNFPGRFSGRQFSNSRSEMNVSTLELGDSALYLCASSFDSRTGELFFGEGSRLTVL.

This clonotype has just a few counts. The chain employs TRBV25-1 and TRBJ2-7; TRBD1 agrees at 7 bases. This CDR3 has 16 residues. The germline gives CDR1 MGHDK, CDR2 SYGVNS. V lost 3 bases to trimming and J lost 1 base; unmatched junction nucleotides: 9. CDR3 in amino acids: CASSDTYRGRSYEQYF. The CDR3 coding sequence is TGTGCCAGCAGTGACACGTACAGGGGTCGGTCCTACGAGCAGTACTTC.

In its sample, this clonotype was seen many times. The gene calls are TRBV9 and TRBJ2-3; unclear D gene. CDR1 SGDLS and CDR2 YYNGEE come from the germline V gene. CDR3 length equals 13 residues. V was trimmed by 5 bases and J by 0 bases, leaving 7 bases between them. In nucleotides, the CDR3 is TGTGCCAGCAGTGTTTCTAGCACAGATACGCAGTATTTT. Translation gives CASSVSSTDTQYF.

The gene calls are TRBV5-1 and TRBJ2-5, with 7 bases that match TRBD1. The trim removed 4 bases at V and 3 bases at J, leaving 6 bases unmatched. This CDR3 has 14 amino acids. The V gene's germline CDR1 is SGHRS and CDR2 YFSETQ. The CDR3 DNA is TGCGCCAGCAGCCCGGGGACAGAGAAAGAGACCCAGTACTTC. Amino acid sequence: CASSPGTEKETQYF.

The V call is TRBV5-1, the J call TRBJ2-7, with TRBD2 identical over 7 bases. The germline V gene encodes CDR1 SGHRS and CDR2 YFSETQ. This CDR3 region has 18 residues. The J segment lost 0 bases and the V segment lost 0 bases, leaving 12 bases of the junction unmatched. The CDR3: CASSLAKEGGFSSYEQYF. The CDR3 DNA follows: TGCGCCAGCAGCTTGGCCAAAGAGGGAGGGTTCAGCTCCTACGAGCAGTACTTC.

This clonotype was counted only a few times. The gene calls are TRBV3-1 and TRBJ2-7; the D gene could be TRBD1 or TRBD2 (5 bases each). Germline V gives CDR1 LGHDT, CDR2 YNNKEL (reference sequence). This CDR3 spans 13 amino acids. The CDR3 bases are TGTGCATGCAGTGGGGGAACTCTCTACGAGCAGTACTTC. Residues: CACSGGTLYEQYF.

A few counts support this clonotype. Here the CDR3 DNA reads TGTGCCAGCAGGATACAGTTTACTGAAGCTTTCTTT. Protein sequence: CASRIQFTEAFF. The V gene is TRBV12-3 or TRBV12-4, the J gene TRBJ1-1; D gene uncertain. This CDR3 contains 12 residues. Deletions cut 6 bases from V and 5 bases from J, with 10 bases between.

The V gene is TRBV9, the J gene TRBJ2-2; no definite D call. CDR1 is SGDLS and CDR2 is YYNGEE in the germline V gene. The CDR3 length is 15 residues. V shed 0 bases and J shed 9 bases, with 15 bases lying between them. Here the CDR3 DNA reads TGTGCCAGCAGCGTAGACCCAGCCCTATTACGGGAGCTGTTTTTT. Translation: CASSVDPALLRELFF.

This clonotype has just one count. Possible read error: a much larger clone is one base away. The chain is built from TRBV6-5 and TRBJ2-5; no clear D. The germline gives CDR1 MNHEY, CDR2 SVGAGI. V shed 7 bases and J shed 4 bases, with 13 bases lying between them. The length of the CDR3 is 13 residues. CDR3 in DNA: TGTGCCAGCAACCTAGGCGTGCTAGAGACCCAGTACTTC. Translating gives CASNLGVLETQYF.

V gene TRBV10-2 combines with J gene TRBJ1-1; no definite D call. V lost 4 bases and J 5 bases, leaving 8 bases between the germline ends. Germline values: CDR1 WSHSY, CDR2 SAAADI. The CDR3 sequence is 12 residues long. This chain's CDR3 is CASSAEVTEAFF. CDR3 nucleotide sequence: TGCGCCAGCAGTGCGGAGGTAACTGAAGCTTTCTTT.

The chain joins TRBV7-2 to TRBJ2-7, with 13 bases aligning to TRBD2. Trimming removed 7 bases from V and 7 bases from J; junction bases left unmatched: 10. Germline lookup yields CDR1 SGHTA and CDR2 FQGNSA. The CDR3 length is 15 residues. The CDR3 DNA follows: TGTGCCAGCACCCCGGGACTAGCGGGGAGGGGTGAGCAGTACTTC. Translated, it gives CASTPGLAGRGEQYF.

V gene TRBV5-1 combines with J gene TRBJ2-4; D possibly corresponds to TRBD2 (6 bases). Germline assignment: CDR1 SGHRS and CDR2 YFSETQ. Trimming cost V 0 bases and J 2 bases, with 9 bases left between them. CDR3 length: 15 amino acids. In DNA, the CDR3 is TGCGCCAGCAGCTTGGTGGAGGGGTCCAAAAACATTCAGTACTTC. Amino acid sequence: CASSLVEGSKNIQYF.

This clonotype was observed at least ten times. The rearrangement joins TRBV28 to TRBJ1-5, with a weak D call TRBD1 (5 bases). The germline V gene encodes CDR1 MDHEN and CDR2 SYDVKM. V lost 3 bases to trimming and J lost 5 bases, with 11 bases between them. The CDR3 extends over 14 amino acids. The CDR3 DNA follows: TGTGCCAGCAGTTTTGGCCAGGGCTATCAGCCCCAGCATTTT. As protein: CASSFGQGYQPQHF.

The rearrangement joins TRBV6-1 to TRBJ2-1; 10 bases align to TRBD1. CDR1 is MNHNS and CDR2 is SASEGT in the germline V gene. J was trimmed by 7 bases and V by 6 bases; bases with no gene match: 6. This CDR3 has 14 amino acids. The CDR3: CASRETGGSNEQFF. The CDR3 DNA sequence: TGTGCCAGCAGGGAGACAGGGGGCTCGAATGAGCAGTTCTTC.

This clonotype was counted between two and nine times. The rearrangement links TRBV20-1 to TRBJ2-1, with TRBD2 as a possible D gene (6 bases). V was clipped by 6 bases and J by 4 bases, with 16 bases between them. The CDR3 consists of 14 residues. Germline CDR1 and CDR2: DFQATT and SNEGSKA (reference sequence). Here the CDR3 reads CSARSGRSYNEQFF. The DNA of the CDR3 is TGCAGTGCCCGATCCGGGAGATCTTACAATGAGCAGTTCTTC.

Only one count was recorded for this clonotype. The chain recombines TRBV6-6 with TRBJ1-5; TRBD1 is a possible D gene (5 bases). The CDR3 spans 15 residues. CDR1 is MNHNY, CDR2 SVGAGI, per germline (reference sequence). V was pared by 1 base and J by 7 bases, with 14 bases between. CDR3 sequence (DNA): TGTGCCAGCAGTTACTTGTCGGGGGTTGAACAGCCCCAGCATTTT. Its protein product is CASSYLSGVEQPQHF.

The CDR3 coding sequence is TGTGCCACCCTAGCGGGGGGGCGATCCACCGGGGAGCTGTTTTTT. Translating it yields CATLAGGRSTGELFF. The chain links TRBV28 to TRBJ2-2, with 12 bases aligning to TRBD2. The CDR3 loop spans 15 amino acids. Unmatched junction bases numbered 7, after V lost 10 bases and J lost 4 bases. In germline, CDR1 is MDHEN, CDR2 SYDVKM.

J is TRBJ1-6 and V is TRBV18; 8 nucleotides line up with TRBD1. In germline, CDR1 is KGHSH, CDR2 LQKENI. CDR3 length: 15 residues. The ends lost 3 bases at V and 8 bases at J; junction bases unmatched: 6. CDR3 residues: CASSPGQGIDSPLHF. In DNA form, the CDR3 reads TGTGCCAGCTCACCCGGACAGGGTATTGATTCACCCCTCCACTTT. Together with reference TRBV18 and TRBJ1-6, the CDR3 gives the full variable domain: NAGVMQNPRHLVRRRGQEARLRCSPMKGHSHVYWYRQLPEEGLKFMVYLQKENIIDESGMPKERFSAEFPKEGPSILRIQQVVRGDSAAYFCASSPGQGIDSPLHFGNGTRLTVT.

The table lists this clonotype with a few counts. V and J are TRBV12-3 or TRBV12-4 and TRBJ2-7; 8 nucleotides match TRBD2. The J segment lost 0 bases and the V segment lost 5 bases, leaving 12 bases of the junction unmatched. The CDR3 is 17 amino acids. The CDR3 is CASSLPRGAPSSYEQYF. The CDR3, as DNA: TGTGCCAGCAGTCTCCCGCGGGGGGCCCCATCCTCCTACGAGCAGTACTTC.

This sequence joins TRBV20-1 and TRBJ1-2, with a tentative D call TRBD1 (5 bases). V was trimmed by 3 bases and J by 3 bases, leaving 11 bases between them. Per the germline V gene, CDR1 is DFQATT and CDR2 is SNEGSKA (reference sequence). This CDR3 comprises 13 residues. The DNA for the CDR3 is TGCAGTGCTAGTCGGGGGATTGACTATGGCTACACCTTC. Its protein product is CSASRGIDYGYTF.

This clonotype appeared a single time. V is TRBV12-3 or TRBV12-4 and J is TRBJ1-5; D is undetermined. Trimming shortened V by 3 bases and J by 5 bases, and 14 bases separated the two germline ends. The CDR3 contains 15 residues. CDR3 nucleotides: TGTGCCAGCAGTTTGTGGGCAGACTCCTATCAGCCCCAGCATTTT. As protein: CASSLWADSYQPQHF.

The chain couples TRBV14 to TRBJ2-7; 9 bases align to TRBD1. CDR3 size: 17 residues. Germline V lookup: CDR1 SGHDN, CDR2 FVKESK. V shed 5 bases and J 0 bases; nucleotides not matched to a gene: 11. CDR3 region: CASSVRTPGQGSYEQYF. In nucleotides, the CDR3 is TGTGCCAGCAGCGTCCGTACCCCGGGACAGGGCTCCTACGAGCAGTACTTC.

The chain couples TRBV29-1 to TRBJ2-1, with 13 bases matching TRBD2. The closer fit of TRBJ2-7 to the DNA end suggests the J call may be wrong. The CDR3 totals 16 residues. Germline V gives CDR1 SQVTM, CDR2 ANQGSEA. The CDR3 protein is CSVEPGTSGAYNEQYF. The CDR3 region has the DNA TGCAGCGTTGAACCCGGGACTAGCGGGGCCTACAATGAGCAGTACTTC.

The J gene is TRBJ1-1, the V gene TRBV6-5, with 7 positions matching TRBD1. CDR3 size: 17 residues. The V gene's germline CDR1 is MNHEY and CDR2 SVGAGI. V lost 0 bases, J lost 0 bases, and 7 bases stayed unmatched. The CDR3 is CASSYSRDRLVNTEAFF. CDR3 DNA: TGTGCCAGCAGTTACTCGCGGGACAGACTCGTGAACACTGAAGCTTTCTTT.

The V gene is TRBV10-3, the J gene TRBJ1-5; 10 bases align to TRBD1. The CDR3 runs 14 residues. Looked up from germline, CDR1 is ENHRY and CDR2 is SYGVKD. J lost 4 bases, V lost 4 bases, and 1 base had no gene match. CDR3 DNA sequence: TGTGCCATCAGTGGGACAGGGGGAAATCAGCCCCAGCATTTT. This translates into CAISGTGGNQPQHF.